Reported below is one TCR beta chain. No antigen is known for it. The sample is drawn from a study of naive and memory T cell subsets. The beta constant-region primer was an equimolar mix of two oligonucleotides covering TRBC1 and TRBC2. Each CDR3 protein gets one entry after TCRdb re-called the UMI-ligation and nested PCR reads with MiXCR. Among 120,000 to 150,000 distinct CDR3 sequences listed, about 15% were seen once. Whole-study findings and limits: Clonotypes here are unpaired alpha or beta chain sequences.

V dropped 8 bases and J dropped 0 bases, with 14 bases sitting between them. CDR1 and CDR2 from the germline V gene are MDHEN and SYDVKM. This CDR3 region has 15 residues. The clonotype originates from a human donor in good health. Sequencing used naive CD4+ T cells from blood. V usage is TRBV28 and J usage is TRBJ1-3, with D possibly being TRBD1 (5 bases). This chain's CDR3 is CASGDGRTSGNTIYF. The CDR3 bases are TGTGCCAGCGGGGACGGGAGGACCTCTGGAAACACCATATATTTT.